Presented here are 18 T cell receptor beta chains from one specimen sequenced in a study of blood T cell repertoires in COVID-19. Here immunoSEQ multiplex PCR was the method, and the copy in TCRdb shows in-frame clones only, minus some. The sample carries over 55,000 clones, more than 85% recorded once. Sequenced input: peripheral blood. The source of these receptors is a man aged 55 to 70 with acute or convalescent COVID-19.

A single count supports this clone. The rearrangement joins TRBV19 to TRBJ2-1, with TRBD2 as a possible D gene (6 bases). This CDR3 has 15 residues. The V and J ends lost 2 bases and 6 bases respectively, with 14 bases between them. The germline V gene encodes CDR1 LNHDA and CDR2 SQIVND (reference sequence). The CDR3 is CASSISSGHTNEQFF. CDR3 DNA: TGTGCCAGTAGTATAAGTAGCGGTCATACCAATGAGCAGTTCTTC.

The V gene is TRBV21-1, the J gene TRBJ2-4; the D segment call TRBD2 is taken from the table without a DNA check. TRBV21-1 corresponds to a pseudogene. CDR3 length: 16 amino acids. CDR3 sequence (DNA): TGTGCCAGCAGCAAAGGGGTGGGAGGTGGCAAAAACATTCAGTACTTC. As protein: CASSKGVGGGKNIQYF.

This chain uses TRBV18 with TRBJ2-7; tentative D call: TRBD2 (6 bases). CDR3 length: 15 residues. Trimming pared 2 bases from V and 7 bases from J, leaving 18 bases between. Germline values: CDR1 KGHSH, CDR2 LQKENI. In DNA, the CDR3 is TGTGCCAGCTCACCATTTAGCGGCTCTGAAGGTGAGCAGTACTTC. Amino acids: CASSPFSGSEGEQYF.

The V gene is TRBV11-2, the J gene TRBJ1-1; D not resolved. V was pared by 1 base and J by 6 bases, with 12 bases between. CDR1 is SGHAT, CDR2 FQNNGV, per germline. This CDR3 contains 14 residues. CDR3 in amino acids: CASSLGWAGAEAFF. In nucleotides, the CDR3 is TGTGCCAGCAGCTTAGGTTGGGCCGGCGCTGAAGCTTTCTTT.

The gene calls are TRBV19 and TRBJ1-5; 11 bases align to TRBD1. CDR1 is LNHDA, CDR2 SQIVND, per germline (reference sequence). CDR3 length: 14 amino acids. The ends lost 8 bases at V and 6 bases at J; junction bases unmatched: 6. The CDR3 loop reads CASSGTGGTQPQHF. CDR3 nucleotide sequence: TGTGCCAGTTCTGGGACAGGGGGTACTCAGCCCCAGCATTTT.

The chain is built from TRBV28 and TRBJ2-3; TRBD2 agrees at 12 bases. Germline lookup yields CDR1 MDHEN and CDR2 SYDVKM. The CDR3 length is 16 residues. V shed 6 bases and J 2 bases; nucleotides not matched to a gene: 6. In DNA form, the CDR3 reads TGTGCCAGCAGATCTGGACTAGCGGGAATCACAGATACGCAGTATTTT. Translation gives CASRSGLAGITDTQYF.

The chain recombines TRBV28 with TRBJ2-7; TRBD2 is a possible D gene (5 bases). Germline V gives CDR1 MDHEN, CDR2 SYDVKM. The CDR3 is 12 amino acids. Trimming shortened V by 8 bases and J by 0 bases, and 8 bases separated the two germline ends. The CDR3 spells CASGLTSYEQYF. CDR3 sequence (DNA): TGTGCCAGCGGACTGACCTCCTACGAGCAGTACTTC.

The CDR3: CSASDPRGTEAFF. CDR3 DNA: TGCAGTGCTAGTGACCCGCGGGGGACTGAAGCTTTCTTT. The chain links TRBV20-1 to TRBJ1-1, with a possible D match to TRBD1 (5 bases). CDR3 length equals 13 residues. The ends were cut back, 3 bases at V and 5 bases at J, with 13 bases in the middle. Germline assignment: CDR1 DFQATT and CDR2 SNEGSKA (reference sequence).

The count of this clone is one. The gene calls are TRBV7-3 and TRBJ2-7; 11 nucleotides match TRBD1. With V trimmed by 2 bases and J by 4 bases, 1 base remained unmatched. CDR3 size: 14 residues. CDR1 and CDR2 (germline): SGHTA, FQGTGA. CDR3 residues: CASSLGDRGYEQYF. The CDR3 region has the DNA TGTGCCAGCAGCTTAGGGGACAGGGGGTACGAGCAGTACTTC. Full variable domain (missing parts from reference TRBV7-3 and TRBJ2-7): GAGVSQTPSNKVTEKGKYVELRCDPISGHTALYWYRQSLGQGPEFLIYFQGTGAADDSGLPNDRFFAVRPEGSVSTLKIQRTERGDSAVYLCASSLGDRGYEQYFGPGTRLTVT.

The chain couples TRBV2 to TRBJ1-2; D remains unclear. The CDR3 extends over 13 amino acids. Germline V lookup: CDR1 SNHLY, CDR2 FYNNEI. V shed 1 base and J shed 4 bases, with 7 bases lying between them. The CDR3 sequence: CASSEEQIYGYTF. The DNA of the CDR3 is TGTGCCAGCAGTGAAGAACAGATCTATGGCTACACCTTC.

As to this clone: A read error may account for a junction end that differs from germline. This chain connects TRBV7-7 to TRBJ2-1; 16 bases are a match to TRBD2. This CDR3 has 16 amino acids. In germline, CDR1 is SSHAT, CDR2 FNYEAQ (reference sequence). DNA of the CDR3: TGTGCTAGCAGCGGGACTAGCGGGAGGGTGAACAATGAGCAGTTCTTC. Its protein is CASSGTSGRVNNEQFF.

This sequence joins TRBV18 and TRBJ1-2; 8 bases match TRBD1. Germline V gene lookup returns CDR1 KGHSH and CDR2 LQKENI. The J segment lost 0 bases and the V segment lost 3 bases, leaving 3 bases of the junction unmatched. The CDR3 has 15 amino acids. The CDR3 here is CASSPAGQANYGYTF. CDR3 bases: TGTGCCAGCTCACCGGCGGGACAGGCTAACTATGGCTACACCTTC.

The chain joins TRBV10-3 to TRBJ2-2; 8 positions agree with TRBD1. The trim removed 6 bases at V and 0 bases at J, leaving 3 bases unmatched. Germline V gene lookup returns CDR1 ENHRY and CDR2 SYGVKD. The CDR3 consists of 15 residues. The CDR3 spells CAIRNRGANTGELFF. The CDR3 DNA is TGTGCCATCAGGAACAGGGGGGCGAACACCGGGGAGCTGTTTTTT.

V gene TRBV30 combines with J gene TRBJ1-2; the D gene is possibly TRBD1 (6 bases). The V gene's germline CDR1 is GTSNPN and CDR2 SVGIG (reference sequence). This CDR3 comprises 13 residues. V was clipped by 3 bases and J by 8 bases, with 16 bases between them. The CDR3 nucleotides read TGTGCCTGGAGGGTACAGGGAGATGGCGGCTACACCTTC. Protein product: CAWRVQGDGGYTF.

As to this clone: The same CDR3 also results from other DNA sequences found in this sample. The rearrangement uses TRBV29-1 and TRBJ2-7, with 7 bases that match TRBD2. V lost 4 bases and J lost 7; bases outside the gene matches: 10. This CDR3 is built from 13 residues. The germline CDR1 and CDR2 sequences are SQVTM and ANQGSEA. This chain's CDR3 is CSVASGAEWEQYF. The CDR3 DNA follows: TGCAGCGTTGCTAGCGGAGCAGAGTGGGAGCAGTACTTC.

V usage is TRBV10-3 and J usage is TRBJ1-4, with a weak D call TRBD1 (6 bases). The germline V gene encodes CDR1 ENHRY and CDR2 SYGVKD. V lost 8 bases to trimming and J lost 6 bases, with 19 bases between them. There are 15 residues in the CDR3. The CDR3 DNA reads TGTGCCATCGGATCACAGGGTCTTGGCGATGAAAAACTGTTTTTT. Amino acid sequence: CAIGSQGLGDEKLFF.

CDR3 nucleotide sequence: TGTGCCAGCAGTTTACTCCAAGAGACCCAGTACTTC. Protein sequence: CASSLLQETQYF. The rearrangement links TRBV28 to TRBJ2-5; D is unresolved. The CDR3 has 12 amino acids. Germline CDR1 reads MDHEN; CDR2 reads SYDVKM. V lost 2 bases, J lost 1 base, and 2 bases lay in between.

The chain is built from TRBV19 and TRBJ2-6, with 8 bases lining up with TRBD1. Germline assignment: CDR1 LNHDA and CDR2 SQIVND (reference sequence). The CDR3 runs 18 residues. The ends lost 0 bases at V and 4 bases at J; junction bases unmatched: 8. CDR3 residues: CASSIEGQGAPGANVLTF. The CDR3 DNA reads TGTGCCAGTAGTATAGAAGGGCAGGGGGCGCCCGGGGCCAACGTCCTGACTTTC. The full variable domain, completed using reference TRBV19 and TRBJ2-6, is DGGITQSPKYLFRKEGQNVTLSCEQNLNHDAMYWYRQDPGQGLRLIYYSQIVNDFQKGDIAEGYSVSREKKESFPLTVTSAQKNPTAFYLCASSIEGQGAPGANVLTFGAGSRLTVL.